In this sample, the clone carrying this TCR beta chain turned up a few times. Antigen: not known. TCRdb passed the 5' RACE reads through MiXCR, listing each CDR3 protein once. The sample records about 450,000 distinct CDR3 sequences, roughly 25% being singletons. This specimen comes from a study of CD8 T cells in ankylosing spondylitis. The study, taken as a whole, reports: A TCR beta motif made of 7 to 9 highly homologous variants seemed typical of ankylosing spondylitis blood.

V lost 3 bases, J lost 5 bases, and 10 bases stayed unmatched. The CDR3 runs to 15 residues. Germline values: CDR1 DFQATT, CDR2 SNEGSKA (reference sequence). Sample: blood, either unsorted or a sorted T cell fraction (not recorded which). The chain combines TRBV20-1 with TRBJ2-5, with 9 bases identical to TRBD1. This sequence was found in a male donor with ankylosing spondylitis. CDR3 coding DNA: TGCAGTGCTAGCAGTCGAACAGGGGGCTGGGAGACCCAGTACTTC. Protein: CSASSRTGGWETQYF.